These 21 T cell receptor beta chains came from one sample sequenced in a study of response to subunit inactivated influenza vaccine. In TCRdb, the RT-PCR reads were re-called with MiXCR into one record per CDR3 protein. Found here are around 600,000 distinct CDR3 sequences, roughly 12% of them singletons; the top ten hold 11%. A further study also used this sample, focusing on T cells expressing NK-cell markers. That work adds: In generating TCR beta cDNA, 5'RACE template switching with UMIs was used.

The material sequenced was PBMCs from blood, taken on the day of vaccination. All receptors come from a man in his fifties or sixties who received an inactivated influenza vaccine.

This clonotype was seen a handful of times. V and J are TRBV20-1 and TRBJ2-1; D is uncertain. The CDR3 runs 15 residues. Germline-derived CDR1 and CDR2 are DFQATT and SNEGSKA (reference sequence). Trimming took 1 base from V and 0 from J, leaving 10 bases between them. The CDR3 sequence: CSARGSLSSYNEQFF. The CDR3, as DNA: TGCAGTGCTAGAGGGTCCCTGAGCTCCTACAATGAGCAGTTCTTC.

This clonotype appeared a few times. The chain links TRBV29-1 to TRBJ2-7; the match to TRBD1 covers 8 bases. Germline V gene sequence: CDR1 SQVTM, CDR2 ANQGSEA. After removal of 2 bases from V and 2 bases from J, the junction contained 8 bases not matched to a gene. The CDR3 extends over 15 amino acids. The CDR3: CSVESRTGRTYEQYF. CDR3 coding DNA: TGCAGCGTTGAAAGTCGGACAGGGAGGACCTACGAGCAGTACTTC.

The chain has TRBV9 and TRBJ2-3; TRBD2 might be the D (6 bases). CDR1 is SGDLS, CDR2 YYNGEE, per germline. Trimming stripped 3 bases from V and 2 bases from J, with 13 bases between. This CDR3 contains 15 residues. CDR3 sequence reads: CASSDTPGLTDTQYF. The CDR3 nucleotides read TGTGCCAGCAGCGACACTCCGGGACTCACAGATACGCAGTATTTT.

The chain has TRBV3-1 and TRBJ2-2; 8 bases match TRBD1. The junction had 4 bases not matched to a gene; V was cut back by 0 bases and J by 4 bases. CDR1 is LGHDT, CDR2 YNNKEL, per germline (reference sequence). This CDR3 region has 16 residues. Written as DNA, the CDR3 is TGTGCCAGCAGCCAAGATCAAGGGACAGGCACCGGGGAGCTGTTTTTT. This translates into CASSQDQGTGTGELFF.

The DNA for the CDR3 is TGTGCCAGCAGAGGACGGCTTGGGGAGCTGTTTTTT. Residues: CASRGRLGELFF. The chain couples TRBV28 to TRBJ2-2; D unresolved. V dropped 6 bases and J dropped 8 bases, with 10 bases sitting between them. The CDR3 is made up of 12 amino acids. The germline V gene has CDR1 MDHEN and CDR2 SYDVKM.

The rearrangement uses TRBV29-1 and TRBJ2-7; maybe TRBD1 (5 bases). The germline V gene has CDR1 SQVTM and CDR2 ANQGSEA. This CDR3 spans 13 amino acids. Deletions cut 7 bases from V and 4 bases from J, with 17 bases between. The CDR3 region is CSGGSRGGYEQYF. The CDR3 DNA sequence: TGCAGCGGGGGTTCAAGGGGCGGATACGAGCAGTACTTC.

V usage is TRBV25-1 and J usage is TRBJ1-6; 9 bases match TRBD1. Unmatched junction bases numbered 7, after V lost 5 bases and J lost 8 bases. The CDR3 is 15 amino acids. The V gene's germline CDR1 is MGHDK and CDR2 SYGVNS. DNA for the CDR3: TGTGCCAGCAGTAAACCGGGACAGGGACATTCACCCCTCCACTTT. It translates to CASSKPGQGHSPLHF.

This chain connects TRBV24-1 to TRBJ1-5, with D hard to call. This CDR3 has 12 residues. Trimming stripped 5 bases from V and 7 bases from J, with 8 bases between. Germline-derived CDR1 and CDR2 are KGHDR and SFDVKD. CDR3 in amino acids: CATSGVGQPQHF. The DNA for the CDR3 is TGTGCCACCAGTGGGGTCGGACAGCCCCAGCATTTT.

The CDR3 is CATSGGLGANVLTF. The CDR3 DNA sequence: TGTGCCACCAGCGGGGGACTTGGGGCCAACGTCCTGACTTTC. This chain links TRBV15 with TRBJ2-6; D perhaps matches TRBD2 (6 bases). V was cut by 5 bases and J by 3 bases, with 8 bases left in between. CDR3 size: 14 residues. The V gene's germline CDR1 is LNHNV and CDR2 YYDKDF (reference sequence).

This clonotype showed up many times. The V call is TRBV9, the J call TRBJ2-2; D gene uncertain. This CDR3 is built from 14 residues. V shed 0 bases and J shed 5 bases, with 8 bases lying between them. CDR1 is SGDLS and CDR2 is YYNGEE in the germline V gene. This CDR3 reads CASSVGGSTGELFF. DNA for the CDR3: TGTGCCAGCAGCGTAGGGGGATCTACCGGGGAGCTGTTTTTT.

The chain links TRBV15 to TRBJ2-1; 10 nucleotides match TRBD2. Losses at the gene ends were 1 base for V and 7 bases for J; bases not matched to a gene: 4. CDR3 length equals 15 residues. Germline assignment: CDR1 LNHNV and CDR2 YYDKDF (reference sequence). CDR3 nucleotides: TGTGCCACCAGCAGAGCCCTAGCGGGGGATAATGAGCAGTTCTTC. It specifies CATSRALAGDNEQFF.

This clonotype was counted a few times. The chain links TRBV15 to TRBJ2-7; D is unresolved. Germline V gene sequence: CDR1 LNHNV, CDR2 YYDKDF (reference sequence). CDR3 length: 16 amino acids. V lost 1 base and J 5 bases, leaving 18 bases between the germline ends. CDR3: CATSRGKMTGFNEQYF. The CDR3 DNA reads TGTGCCACCAGCAGAGGCAAGATGACTGGGTTCAACGAGCAGTACTTC.

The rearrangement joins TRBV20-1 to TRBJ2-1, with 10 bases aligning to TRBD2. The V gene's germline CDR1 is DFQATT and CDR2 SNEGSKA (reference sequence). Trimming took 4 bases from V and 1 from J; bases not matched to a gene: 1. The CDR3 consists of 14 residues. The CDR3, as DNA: TGCAGTGCTACTAGCGGGAGTTCCTACAATGAGCAGTTCTTC. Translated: CSATSGSSYNEQFF.

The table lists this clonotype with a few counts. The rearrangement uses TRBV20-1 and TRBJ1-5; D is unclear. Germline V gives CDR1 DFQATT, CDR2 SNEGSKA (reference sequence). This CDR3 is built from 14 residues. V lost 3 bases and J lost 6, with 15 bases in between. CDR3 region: CSASRYYSAQPQHF. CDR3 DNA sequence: TGCAGTGCTAGTAGGTATTACTCCGCTCAGCCCCAGCATTTT.

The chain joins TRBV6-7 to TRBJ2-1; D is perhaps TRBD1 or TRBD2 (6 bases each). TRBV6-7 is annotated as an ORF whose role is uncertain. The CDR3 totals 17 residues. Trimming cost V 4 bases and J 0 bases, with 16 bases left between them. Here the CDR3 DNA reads TGTGCCAGCAGTTTCCACCGGGGGCAAGACTCCTACAATGAGCAGTTCTTC. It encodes CASSFHRGQDSYNEQFF.

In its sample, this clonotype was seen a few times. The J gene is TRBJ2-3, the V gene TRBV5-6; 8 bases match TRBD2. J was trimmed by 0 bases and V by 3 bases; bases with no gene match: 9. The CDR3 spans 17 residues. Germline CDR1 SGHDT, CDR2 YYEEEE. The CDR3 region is CASSWKAGAPSTDTQYF. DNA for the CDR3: TGTGCCAGCAGCTGGAAAGCGGGGGCCCCTAGCACAGATACGCAGTATTTT.

The CDR3 DNA reads TGTGCCAGCAGCCGCCGCTTAGATGCGGGAGGGCCCGAGACCCAGTACTTC. Translated: CASSRRLDAGGPETQYF. The genes are TRBV3-1 and TRBJ2-5; TRBD2 aligns across 9 bases. This CDR3 is 17 amino acids long. Germline CDR1 LGHDT, CDR2 YNNKEL (reference sequence). V was pared by 4 bases and J by 5 bases, with 14 bases of the junction left unmatched.

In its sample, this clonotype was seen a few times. The CDR3 DNA reads as TGTGCCAGCAGCTTCGATAGGGGATCTGGGCAGTTCTTC. It specifies CASSFDRGSGQFF. The gene calls are TRBV7-9 and TRBJ2-1; possibly TRBD1 for D (5 bases). Germline values: CDR1 SEHNR, CDR2 FQNEAQ (reference sequence). V lost 3 bases to trimming and J lost 12 bases, with 15 bases between them. This CDR3 has 13 amino acids.

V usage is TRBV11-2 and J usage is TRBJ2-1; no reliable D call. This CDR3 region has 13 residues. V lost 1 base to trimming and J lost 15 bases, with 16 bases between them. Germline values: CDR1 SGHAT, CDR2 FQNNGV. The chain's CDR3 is CASSLGQAQYRFF. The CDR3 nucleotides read TGTGCCAGCAGCTTAGGCCAGGCCCAGTACAGGTTCTTC.

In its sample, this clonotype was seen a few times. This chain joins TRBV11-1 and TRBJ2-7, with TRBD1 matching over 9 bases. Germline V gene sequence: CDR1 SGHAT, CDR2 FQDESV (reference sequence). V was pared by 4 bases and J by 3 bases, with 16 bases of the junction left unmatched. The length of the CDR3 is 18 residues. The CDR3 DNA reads TGTGCCAGCAGCTCGCCGGCGGGAGCGGGACAGGGATTCTACGAGCAGTACTTC. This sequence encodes CASSSPAGAGQGFYEQYF. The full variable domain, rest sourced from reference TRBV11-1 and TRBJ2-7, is EAEVAQSPRYKITEKSQAVAFWCDPISGHATLYWYRQILGQGPELLVQFQDESVVDDSQLPKDRFSAERLKGVDSTLKIQPAELGDSAMYLCASSSPAGAGQGFYEQYFGPGTRLTVT.

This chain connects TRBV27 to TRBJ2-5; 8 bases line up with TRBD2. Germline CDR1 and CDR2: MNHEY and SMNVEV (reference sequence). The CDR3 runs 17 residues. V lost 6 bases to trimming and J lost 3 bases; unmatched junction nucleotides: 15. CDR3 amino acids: CASSPKGTSNAKETQYF. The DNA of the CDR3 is TGTGCCAGCAGCCCTAAAGGGACTAGTAACGCCAAAGAGACCCAGTACTTC.